Shown below are 16 T cell receptor beta chains from a single sample sequenced in a study of patients and donors after allogeneic stem cell transplantation. Each CDR3 protein gets one entry after TCRdb re-called the RT-PCR reads with MiXCR. The sample carries around 150,000 distinct CDR3 sequences, approximately 37% recorded once. The sample comprised blood, either unsorted or a sorted T cell fraction (not recorded which). Source of these receptors: a human donor who was either an allogeneic HSCT recipient or a stem cell or donor lymphocyte infusion donor (not recorded which). It is not recorded whose cells these are; they may come from a transplant donor.

The chain couples TRBV6-5 to TRBJ1-3, with D possibly TRBD1 on 5 matching bases. Trimming stripped 6 bases from V and 0 bases from J, with 15 bases between. The CDR3 loop spans 16 amino acids. Germline V gene data show CDR1 as MNHEY and CDR2 as SVGAGI. The CDR3 DNA sequence: TGTGCCAGCAGCGCACTGCAGGGCGTCTCTGGAAACACCATATATTTT. This sequence encodes CASSALQGVSGNTIYF.

This clonotype was found many times. V is TRBV5-1 and J is TRBJ1-1; no clear D gene. The germline gives CDR1 SGHRS, CDR2 YFSETQ. The germline V and J ends were trimmed by 7 bases and 8 bases, with 21 bases remaining between them. CDR3 length: 14 amino acids. DNA of the CDR3: TGCGCCAGCCGCCCGGGCAGGTCCAGATGGGAAGCTTTCTTT. This codes for CASRPGRSRWEAFF.

This sequence joins TRBV6-5 and TRBJ1-2; D gene ambiguous. Germline CDR1 MNHEY, CDR2 SVGAGI. This CDR3 comprises 16 residues. The V and J ends lost 0 bases and 3 bases respectively, with 14 bases between them. The CDR3, as DNA: TGTGCCAGCAGTTACTCTGGACCACAAGCTGACTATGGCTACACCTTC. Its protein product is CASSYSGPQADYGYTF.

This clonotype was picked up a small number of times. J is TRBJ1-4 and V is TRBV9; possibly TRBD1 for D (5 bases). Trimming took 3 bases from V and 8 from J, leaving 8 bases between them. The CDR3 is 12 amino acids. Germline values: CDR1 SGDLS, CDR2 YYNGEE. Here the CDR3 DNA reads TGTGCCAGCAGCGAGGAGGGGGAAAAACTGTTTTTT. Translated: CASSEEGEKLFF.

The rearrangement links TRBV12-3 or TRBV12-4 to TRBJ2-5; D is possibly TRBD1 (6 bases). The CDR3 totals 14 residues. Trimming left V 6 bases short and J 1 base short, with 12 bases between. The CDR3 loop reads CASSPGTPQETQYF. The CDR3 coding sequence is TGTGCCAGCAGCCCCGGGACACCCCAAGAGACCCAGTACTTC.

This clonotype was observed once. The V call is TRBV6-2 or TRBV6-3, the J call TRBJ2-3; D may be TRBD1 (5 bases). V was shortened by 9 bases and J by 4 bases, with 20 bases between the two germline ends. This CDR3 comprises 15 residues. CDR1 MNHEY and CDR2 SVGEGT come from the germline V gene. CDR3 sequence (DNA): TGTGCCAGTGCCCCAGGGAAGTCGTTATCAGATACGCAGTATTTT. This translates into CASAPGKSLSDTQYF.

V usage is TRBV2 and J usage is TRBJ2-3; D might be TRBD2 (6 bases). This CDR3 has 13 amino acids. Germline V gives CDR1 SNHLY, CDR2 FYNNEI. V lost 9 bases and J 2 bases, leaving 12 bases between the germline ends. CDR3 sequence: CASHRRDTDTQYF. CDR3 nucleotide sequence: TGTGCCAGTCACCGGAGGGACACAGATACGCAGTATTTT.

The chain links TRBV5-6 to TRBJ1-1; tentatively, D is TRBD1 (5 bases). Per germline, CDR1 SGHDT and CDR2 YYEEEE. This CDR3 comprises 12 residues. V was trimmed by 4 bases and J by 6 bases, leaving 10 bases between them. CDR3 nucleotide sequence: TGTGCCAGCAGCCCCGGGGCCGCTGAAGCTTTCTTT. Amino acid sequence: CASSPGAAEAFF.

This clonotype was seen only a few times. As DNA, the CDR3 is TGTGCCAGCAGCCAATGGGACAGGGAGAATGGCTACACCTTC. It specifies CASSQWDRENGYTF. The chain is built from TRBV4-2 and TRBJ1-2; 9 bases map to TRBD1. The CDR3 runs to 14 residues. With 2 bases clipped from V and 6 bases from J, the junction kept 4 bases outside the gene matches. Germline CDR1 and CDR2: LGHNA and YNFKEQ.

This chain uses TRBV12-3 or TRBV12-4 with TRBJ1-4; the match to TRBD1 covers 7 bases. The CDR3 contains 16 residues. The trim removed 5 bases at V and 2 bases at J, leaving 8 bases unmatched. CDR3 nucleotides: TGTGCCAGCAGTCCTCACCACAGGGGCACTAATGAAAAACTGTTTTTT. Protein product: CASSPHHRGTNEKLFF.

This clonotype was seen only a few times. V gene TRBV27 combines with J gene TRBJ1-5; D is unclear. Per the germline V gene, CDR1 is MNHEY and CDR2 is SMNVEV (reference sequence). Trimming took off 6 bases at V and 2 bases at J, with 8 bases between the two ends. The CDR3 runs to 13 residues. Here the CDR3 reads CASSVGRNQPQHF. Here the CDR3 DNA reads TGTGCCAGCAGCGTGGGCCGCAATCAGCCCCAGCATTTT.

CDR3 sequence: CASSFTGEGEQFF. CDR3 nucleotides: TGTGCCAGCAGTTTTACAGGGGAAGGTGAGCAGTTCTTC. The chain employs TRBV27 and TRBJ2-1; 7 nucleotides agree with TRBD1. The CDR3 runs 13 residues. The trim removed 3 bases at V and 9 bases at J, leaving 5 bases unmatched. CDR1 and CDR2 (germline): MNHEY, SMNVEV (reference sequence).

The chain is built from TRBV28 and TRBJ1-6; D is uncertain. CDR1 and CDR2 (germline): MDHEN, SYDVKM. Trimming pared 3 bases from V and 7 bases from J, leaving 10 bases between. There are 14 residues in the CDR3. The CDR3 DNA follows: TGTGCCAGCAGTTTTCGACTGCCGAATTCACCCCTCCACTTT. Translation gives CASSFRLPNSPLHF.

CDR3: CSARGRDEKLFF. The CDR3 bases are TGCAGTGCTCGAGGCAGGGATGAAAAACTGTTTTTT. The genes are TRBV20-1 and TRBJ1-4; perhaps TRBD1 as D (5 bases). The V and J ends lost 5 bases and 6 bases respectively, with 10 bases between them. CDR3 size: 12 residues. Germline CDR1 is DFQATT and CDR2 is SNEGSKA (reference sequence).

The rearrangement uses TRBV4-3 and TRBJ2-7, with a tentative D call TRBD1 (6 bases). CDR1 is LGHNA and CDR2 is YSLEER in the germline V gene. The CDR3 runs 15 residues. V was cut by 0 bases and J by 2 bases, with 11 bases left in between. In DNA, the CDR3 is TGCGCCAGCAGCCAAGACACAGGGTTGACCTACGAGCAGTACTTC. Protein: CASSQDTGLTYEQYF.

The chain combines TRBV28 with TRBJ1-5; D not resolved. The CDR3 extends over 16 amino acids. The germline V and J ends were trimmed by 1 base and 3 bases, with 13 bases remaining between them. Germline V gene sequence: CDR1 MDHEN, CDR2 SYDVKM. The CDR3 region has the DNA TGTGCCAGCAGTTTATACACTTTGCGGGCCAATCAGCCCCAGCATTTT. Residues: CASSLYTLRANQPQHF.